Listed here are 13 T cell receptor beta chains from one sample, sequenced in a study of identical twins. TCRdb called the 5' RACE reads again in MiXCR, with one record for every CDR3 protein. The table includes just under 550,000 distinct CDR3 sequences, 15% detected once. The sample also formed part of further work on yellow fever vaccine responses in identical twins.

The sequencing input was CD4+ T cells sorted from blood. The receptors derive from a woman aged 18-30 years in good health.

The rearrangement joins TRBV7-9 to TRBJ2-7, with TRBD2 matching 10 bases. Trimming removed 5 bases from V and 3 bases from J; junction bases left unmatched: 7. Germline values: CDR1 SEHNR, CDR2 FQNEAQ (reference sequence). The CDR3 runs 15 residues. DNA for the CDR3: TGTGCCAGCAGCCACCCTAGCGGGAGTAGCTACGAGCAGTACTTC. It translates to CASSHPSGSSYEQYF.

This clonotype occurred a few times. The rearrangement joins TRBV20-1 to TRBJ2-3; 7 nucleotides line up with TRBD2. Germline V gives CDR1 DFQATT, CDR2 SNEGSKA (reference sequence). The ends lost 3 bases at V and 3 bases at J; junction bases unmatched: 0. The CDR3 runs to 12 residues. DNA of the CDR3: TGCAGTGCTAGGGGACTAACAGATACGCAGTATTTT. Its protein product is CSARGLTDTQYF.

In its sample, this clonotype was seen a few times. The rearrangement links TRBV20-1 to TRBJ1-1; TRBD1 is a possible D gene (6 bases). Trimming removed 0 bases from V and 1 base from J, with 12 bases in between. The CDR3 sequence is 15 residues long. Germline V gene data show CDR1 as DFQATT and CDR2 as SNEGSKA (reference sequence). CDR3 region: CSARDHGGANTEAFF. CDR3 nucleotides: TGCAGTGCTAGAGACCATGGGGGGGCGAACACTGAAGCTTTCTTT.

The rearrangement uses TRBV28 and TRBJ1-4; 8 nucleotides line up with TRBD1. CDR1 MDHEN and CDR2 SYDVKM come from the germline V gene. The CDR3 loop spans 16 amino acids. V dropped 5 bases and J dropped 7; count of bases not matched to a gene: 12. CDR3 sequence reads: CASSRYPTGVGEKLFF. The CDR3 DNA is TGTGCCAGCAGTCGGTACCCGACAGGGGTTGGTGAAAAACTGTTTTTT.

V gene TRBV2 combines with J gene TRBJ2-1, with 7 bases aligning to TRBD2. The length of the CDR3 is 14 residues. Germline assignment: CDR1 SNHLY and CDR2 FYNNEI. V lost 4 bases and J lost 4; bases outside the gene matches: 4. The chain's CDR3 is CASSAGLTYNEQFF. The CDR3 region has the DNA TGTGCCAGCAGTGCGGGACTAACTTACAATGAGCAGTTCTTC.

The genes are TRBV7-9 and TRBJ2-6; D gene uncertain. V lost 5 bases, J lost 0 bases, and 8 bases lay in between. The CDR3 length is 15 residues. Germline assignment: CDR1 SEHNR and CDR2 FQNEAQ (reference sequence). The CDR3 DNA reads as TGTGCCAGCAGCGCCCTTAACTCTGGGGCCAACGTCCTGACTTTC. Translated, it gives CASSALNSGANVLTF. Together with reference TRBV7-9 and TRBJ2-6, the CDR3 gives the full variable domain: DTGVSQNPRHKITKRGQNVTFRCDPISEHNRLYWYRQTLGQGPEFLTYFQNEAQLEKSRLLSDRFSAERPKGSFSTLEIQRTEQGDSAMYLCASSALNSGANVLTFGAGSRLTVL.

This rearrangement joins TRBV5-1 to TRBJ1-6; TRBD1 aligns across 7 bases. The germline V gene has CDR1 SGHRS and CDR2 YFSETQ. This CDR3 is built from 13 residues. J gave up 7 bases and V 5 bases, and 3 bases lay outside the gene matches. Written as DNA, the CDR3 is TGCGCCAGCAGGCCAGGGGGAAATTCACCCCTCCACTTT. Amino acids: CASRPGGNSPLHF. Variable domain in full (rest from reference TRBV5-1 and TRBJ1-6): KAGVTQTPRYLIKTRGQQVTLSCSPISGHRSVSWYQQTPGQGLQFLFEYFSETQRNKGNFPGRFSGRQFSNSRSEMNVSTLELGDSALYLCASRPGGNSPLHFGNGTRLTVT.

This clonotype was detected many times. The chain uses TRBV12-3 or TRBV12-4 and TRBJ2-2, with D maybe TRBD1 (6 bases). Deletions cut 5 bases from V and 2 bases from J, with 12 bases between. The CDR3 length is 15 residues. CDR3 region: CASSTRGRNTGELFF. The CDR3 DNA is TGTGCCAGCAGTACCAGGGGCCGTAACACCGGGGAGCTGTTTTTT.

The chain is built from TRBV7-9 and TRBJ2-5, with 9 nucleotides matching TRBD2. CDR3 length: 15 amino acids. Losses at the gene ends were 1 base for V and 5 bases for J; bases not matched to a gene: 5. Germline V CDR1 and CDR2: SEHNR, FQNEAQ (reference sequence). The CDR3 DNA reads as TGTGCCAGCAGCTTAGGGGCGGGGGGGTCGGAGACCCAGTACTTC. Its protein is CASSLGAGGSETQYF.

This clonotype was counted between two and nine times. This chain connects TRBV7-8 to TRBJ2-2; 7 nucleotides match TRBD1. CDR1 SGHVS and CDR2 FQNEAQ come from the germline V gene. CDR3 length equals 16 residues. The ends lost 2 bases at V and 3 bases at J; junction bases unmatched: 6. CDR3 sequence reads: CASSLSGRGHTGELFF. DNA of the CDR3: TGTGCCAGCAGCTTATCGGGAAGGGGGCACACCGGGGAGCTGTTTTTT.

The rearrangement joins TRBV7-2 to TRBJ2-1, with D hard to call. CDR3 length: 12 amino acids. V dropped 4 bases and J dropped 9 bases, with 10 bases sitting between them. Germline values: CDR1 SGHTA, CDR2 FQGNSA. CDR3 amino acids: CASSSPWGEQFF. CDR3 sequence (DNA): TGTGCCAGCAGCTCCCCTTGGGGTGAGCAGTTCTTC.

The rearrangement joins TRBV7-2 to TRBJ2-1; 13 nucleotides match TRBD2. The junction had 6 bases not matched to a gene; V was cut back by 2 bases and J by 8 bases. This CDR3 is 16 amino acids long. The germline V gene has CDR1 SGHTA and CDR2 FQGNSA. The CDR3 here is CASSLKGLAGKYEQFF. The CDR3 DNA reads TGTGCCAGCAGCTTAAAGGGACTAGCGGGAAAGTATGAGCAGTTCTTC.

The CDR3 is CASSLWGAHRDEQFF. CDR3 coding DNA: TGTGCCAGCAGTTTATGGGGGGCGCATCGGGATGAGCAGTTCTTC. The chain links TRBV12-3 or TRBV12-4 to TRBJ2-1; D is tentatively TRBD1 or TRBD2 (6 bases each). This CDR3 contains 15 residues. V was clipped by 2 bases and J by 8 bases, with 16 bases between them.